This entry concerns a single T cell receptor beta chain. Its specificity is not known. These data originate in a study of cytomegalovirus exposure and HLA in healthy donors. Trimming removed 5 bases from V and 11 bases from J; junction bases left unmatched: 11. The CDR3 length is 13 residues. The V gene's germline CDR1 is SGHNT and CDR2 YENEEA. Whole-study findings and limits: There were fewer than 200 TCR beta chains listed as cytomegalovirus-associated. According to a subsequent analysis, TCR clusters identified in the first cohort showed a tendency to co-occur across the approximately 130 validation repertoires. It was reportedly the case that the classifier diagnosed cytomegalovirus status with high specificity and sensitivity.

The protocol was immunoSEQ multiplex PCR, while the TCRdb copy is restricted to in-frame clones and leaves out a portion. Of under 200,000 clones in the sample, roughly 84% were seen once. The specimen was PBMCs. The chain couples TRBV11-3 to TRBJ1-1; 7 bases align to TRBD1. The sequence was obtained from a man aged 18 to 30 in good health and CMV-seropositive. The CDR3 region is CASSPKGAEVAFF. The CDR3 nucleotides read TGTGCCAGCAGCCCTAAGGGGGCTGAGGTCGCTTTCTTT.